These T cell receptor beta chains were read from a single sample in a study of blood T cell repertoires in COVID-19. The method was immunoSEQ multiplex PCR; TCRdb's version includes in-frame clones alone and lacks a portion of them. The table includes about 150,000 clones, roughly nine tenths detected once. The specimen was peripheral blood. The origin of the receptors is a woman in her sixties or seventies with acute or convalescent COVID-19. Each CDR3 is given with its conserved first and last residue. Each record gives: J gene, clone size, D gene, V gene, CDR3 DNA, CDR3 protein. D genes are given only for firm matches. Size is omitted from some rows. Given values are once, few, many or a class for expanded clones.

j_call: TRBJ2-3
clone_size: NA
d_call: TRBD1
v_call: TRBV7-2
cdr3_nt: TGTGCCAGCAGCTTAGGGGGACAGGGAGGGCCTACAGATACGCAGTATTTT
cdr3_aa: CASSLGGQGGPTDTQYF

j_call: TRBJ1-2
clone_size: NA
d_call: TRBD1
v_call: TRBV14
cdr3_nt: TGTGCCAGCAGCCAAGTGGGACAGGAGAACTATGGCTACACCTTC
cdr3_aa: CASSQVGQENYGYTF

j_call: TRBJ1-5
clone_size: NA
d_call: NA
v_call: TRBV28
cdr3_nt: TGTGCCAGCAGACGCCGACAGAACTATCAGCCCCAGCATTTT
cdr3_aa: CASRRRQNYQPQHF

j_call: TRBJ1-2
clone_size: NA
d_call: NA
v_call: TRBV4-3
cdr3_nt: TGCGCCAGCAGCCAAGACCGGAACGTACAGGGAGTTGGTGGCTACACCTTC
cdr3_aa: CASSQDRNVQGVGGYTF

j_call: TRBJ1-6
clone_size: once
d_call: TRBD1
v_call: TRBV28
cdr3_nt: TGTGCCAGCAGTATCTCGCAGGGGGGCCACCACTTT
cdr3_aa: CASSISQGGHHF

j_call: TRBJ2-2
clone_size: NA
d_call: NA
v_call: TRBV27
cdr3_nt: TGTGCCAGCAGTTTTGAAGGGGCTGGTGGGACCGGGGAGCTGTTTTTT
cdr3_aa: CASSFEGAGGTGELFF

j_call: TRBJ1-1
clone_size: NA
d_call: NA
v_call: TRBV12-3/TRBV12-4
cdr3_nt: TGTGCCAGTCTTGGCAGGGCTGAAGCTTTCTTT
cdr3_aa: CASLGRAEAFF

j_call: TRBJ1-4
clone_size: NA
d_call: NA
v_call: TRBV4-2
cdr3_nt: TGTGCCAGCAGCCAAGATGCGGGATGGGCGGAAAAACTGTTTTTT
cdr3_aa: CASSQDAGWAEKLFF

j_call: TRBJ2-3
clone_size: NA
d_call: NA
v_call: TRBV3-1/TRBV3-2
cdr3_nt: TGTGCTATCAGGATAGGGGCCATAGATACGCAGTATTTT
cdr3_aa: CAIRIGAIDTQYF

j_call: TRBJ2-5
clone_size: once
d_call: NA
v_call: TRBV5-1
cdr3_nt: TGCGCCAGCAGCCTCGACACAAGTGCGTTAGAGACCCAGTACTTC
cdr3_aa: CASSLDTSALETQYF

j_call: TRBJ1-5
clone_size: NA
d_call: NA
v_call: TRBV4-2
cdr3_nt: TGTGCCAGCAGCCAAGATAAATACGGGGGAGGGCAGCCCCAGCATTTT
cdr3_aa: CASSQDKYGGGQPQHF

j_call: TRBJ2-3
clone_size: NA
d_call: NA
v_call: TRBV18
cdr3_nt: TGTGCCAGCTCCTCACCGGTTGTCACAGATACGCAGTATTTT
cdr3_aa: CASSSPVVTDTQYF

j_call: TRBJ2-1
clone_size: NA
d_call: NA
v_call: TRBV7-9
cdr3_nt: TGTGCCAGCGGGGCGAATGAGCAGTTCTTC
cdr3_aa: CASGANEQFF

j_call: TRBJ1-1
clone_size: NA
d_call: TRBD1
v_call: TRBV27
cdr3_nt: TGTGCCAGCAGTACGGACAGGGGCCCTAACACTGAAGCTTTCTTT
cdr3_aa: CASSTDRGPNTEAFF

j_call: TRBJ1-5
clone_size: NA
d_call: NA
v_call: TRBV3-1/TRBV3-2
cdr3_nt: TGTGCCAGCAGCCAAGACTTCGGTCAGCCCCAGCATTTT
cdr3_aa: CASSQDFGQPQHF

j_call: TRBJ2-2
clone_size: NA
d_call: NA
v_call: TRBV6-5
cdr3_nt: TGTGCCAGCAGGAAACAGGGAAGCACCGGGGAGCTGTTTTTT
cdr3_aa: CASRKQGSTGELFF

j_call: TRBJ2-5
clone_size: NA
d_call: NA
v_call: TRBV20-1
cdr3_nt: TGCAGTGCCCACAGAGGGGAGACCCAGTACTTC
cdr3_aa: CSAHRGETQYF

j_call: TRBJ2-2
clone_size: NA
d_call: NA
v_call: TRBV9
cdr3_nt: TGTGCCAGCAGCGTAGCCCCAACACTTGGGGAGGCCGGGGAGCTGTTTTTT
cdr3_aa: CASSVAPTLGEAGELFF

j_call: TRBJ2-2
clone_size: NA
d_call: TRBD1
v_call: TRBV10-3
cdr3_nt: TGTGCCATCAGTGATCCGGGACAGGGGACCACCGGGGAGCTGTTTTTT
cdr3_aa: CAISDPGQGTTGELFF

j_call: TRBJ2-5
clone_size: NA
d_call: TRBD1
v_call: TRBV18
cdr3_nt: TGTGCCAGCTCACCGTGGACAGGGATCCAAGAGACCCAGTACTTC
cdr3_aa: CASSPWTGIQETQYF